This is a list of T cell receptor beta chains from one sample in a study of blood T cell repertoires in COVID-19. Profiled with immunoSEQ multiplex PCR; TCRdb holds only in-frame clones, not every one. In the table there are a few hundred thousand clones, roughly 86% of which are singletons. Sample: peripheral blood. These receptors all stem from a woman in her fifties or sixties who had recovered from COVID-19. Both conserved end residues are part of each CDR3. A D gene is named only where the DNA matches it firmly. Where a row states a size, it is once, few, many or the class of an expanded clone; other rows omit it.

clone size,V gene,D gene,J gene,CDR3 protein,CDR3 DNA
.,TRBV11-2,.,TRBJ1-6,CASSYGGYNSPLHF,TGTGCCAGCAGTTATGGGGGGTATAATTCACCCCTCCACTTT
once,TRBV7-9,.,TRBJ1-4,CASSEMGQATNEKLFF,TGTGCCAGCAGCGAGATGGGACAAGCAACTAATGAAAAACTGTTTTTT
.,TRBV6-5,.,TRBJ1-5,CASSGGGTNQPQHF,TGTGCCAGCAGCGGGGGGGGGACCAATCAGCCCCAGCATTTT
few,TRBV6-5,.,TRBJ2-7,CASSTQGSRNEQYF,TGTGCCAGCAGTACCCAGGGAAGTCGAAACGAGCAGTACTTC
.,TRBV28,.,TRBJ2-3,CASRQTISTDTQYF,TGTGCCAGCCGACAGACAATCAGCACAGATACGCAGTATTTT
.,TRBV2,.,TRBJ1-5,CASSVGVNQPQHF,TGTGCCAGCAGTGTAGGGGTCAATCAGCCCCAGCATTTT
.,TRBV3-1/TRBV3-2,.,TRBJ1-5,CASSRSQGNQPQHF,TGTGCCAGCAGCCGTTCACAGGGCAATCAGCCCCAGCATTTT
.,TRBV19,.,TRBJ2-1,CASSPGGHSSYNEQFF,TGTGCCAGTAGTCCAGGGGGGCATAGCTCCTACAATGAGCAGTTCTTC
few,TRBV12-3/TRBV12-4,TRBD1,TRBJ1-2,CASSHMTGDGYTF,TGTGCCAGCAGTCACATGACAGGGGATGGCTACACCTTC
.,TRBV12-3/TRBV12-4,.,TRBJ1-1,CASSFGGPEAFF,TGTGCCAGCAGTTTTGGGGGCCCTGAAGCTTTCTTT
few,TRBV2,.,TRBJ2-2,CASSFRTAYSNTGELFF,TGTGCCAGCAGTTTCCGGACAGCCTACTCGAACACCGGGGAGCTGTTTTTT
once,TRBV20-1,.,TRBJ1-1,CSANRQYEAFF,TGCAGTGCCAACCGACAGTATGAAGCTTTCTTT
.,TRBV19,TRBD1,TRBJ1-2,CASSLDRDGGYTF,TGTGCCAGTAGTCTGGACAGGGATGGTGGCTACACCTTC
few,TRBV6-5,TRBD1,TRBJ1-4,CASSRADRVYEKLFF,TGTGCCAGCAGCCGGGCGGACAGGGTTTATGAAAAACTGTTTTTT
.,TRBV5-4,.,TRBJ2-3,CASSILALRGDTQYF,TGTGCCAGCAGCATCCTAGCTCTGAGGGGGGATACGCAGTATTTT
.,TRBV6-2/TRBV6-3,TRBD1,TRBJ1-2,CASRYGQGVSYGYTF,TGTGCCAGCAGATACGGACAGGGTGTGAGTTATGGCTACACCTTC
.,TRBV3-1/TRBV3-2,TRBD1,TRBJ1-2,CASSSPTGNYGYTF,TGTGCCAGCAGCTCTCCGACAGGGAACTATGGCTACACCTTC
.,TRBV29-1,TRBD1,TRBJ1-1,CSAARTGFEAFF,TGCAGCGCCGCACGGACAGGGTTTGAAGCTTTCTTT
once,TRBV9,.,TRBJ1-1,CASSVDGAGGQNTEAFF,TGTGCCAGCAGCGTAGATGGTGCTGGTGGACAGAACACTGAAGCTTTCTTT
.,TRBV4-1,TRBD1,TRBJ1-6,CASSQIWGQGAFPLHF,TGCGCCAGCAGCCAAATTTGGGGACAGGGGGCTTTTCCCCTCCACTTT
.,TRBV5-1,TRBD1,TRBJ1-1,CASSLWSGQGEAFF,TGCGCCAGCAGCTTGTGGTCAGGACAGGGCGAAGCTTTCTTT
.,TRBV28,.,TRBJ1-2,CASFKTGHSNYGYTF,TGTGCCAGTTTTAAAACAGGGCACTCTAACTATGGCTACACCTTC
.,TRBV6-1,TRBD2,TRBJ2-1,CASSEGLAGVHLF,TGTGCCAGCAGTGAAGGCCTAGCGGGAGTTCATCTCTTC
few,TRBV7-9,.,TRBJ1-1,CASSLNRATEAFF,TGTGCCAGCAGCTTGAACAGGGCCACTGAAGCTTTCTTT
.,TRBV2,TRBD1,TRBJ2-3,CASSPDRVGDTQYF,TGTGCCAGCAGTCCGGACAGGGTGGGAGATACGCAGTATTTT
few,TRBV19,TRBD2,TRBJ2-5,CASKVAGDQETQYF,TGTGCCAGTAAAGTGGCGGGGGACCAAGAGACCCAGTACTTC
.,TRBV28,TRBD2,TRBJ2-5,CASSPRLAGETQYF,TGTGCCAGCAGCCCTCGACTAGCGGGAGAGACCCAGTACTTC
.,TRBV5-1,.,TRBJ1-2,CASSLRVGKGSGYTF,TGCGCCAGCAGCTTACGCGTCGGGAAGGGAAGTGGCTACACCTTC
.,TRBV6-4,TRBD1,TRBJ1-2,CASLPRDSLYGYTF,TGTGCCAGCCTTCCCCGGGACAGCCTTTATGGCTACACCTTC
.,TRBV4-1,.,TRBJ2-3,CASSQERDPSRDTQYF,TGCGCCAGCAGCCAAGAACGAGATCCGAGCAGGGATACGCAGTATTTT
.,TRBV28,TRBD1,TRBJ1-4,CASSPGTGVEKLFF,TGTGCCAGCAGCCCCGGGACAGGGGTTGAAAAACTGTTTTTT
few,TRBV27,TRBD1,TRBJ2-1,CASSKMDREHEQFF,TGTGCCAGCAGTAAAATGGACAGGGAGCATGAGCAGTTCTTC
.,TRBV6-2/TRBV6-3,TRBD1,TRBJ2-1,CASSYSGQVYNEQFF,TGTGCCAGCAGTTACTCGGGACAGGTCTACAATGAGCAGTTCTTC
.,TRBV7-2,.,TRBJ1-2,CASSLDPSYGYTF,TGTGCCAGCAGCTTAGATCCTAGCTATGGCTACACCTTC
.,TRBV30,TRBD1,TRBJ1-2,CASRFDREGYTF,TGTGCCAGCCGCTTCGACAGGGAGGGCTACACCTTC
.,TRBV18,.,TRBJ1-4,CASWGGGAEKLFF,TGTGCCAGCTGGGGCGGCGGCGCTGAAAAACTGTTTTTT
.,TRBV6-5,TRBD2,TRBJ2-5,CASGRASMETQYF,TGTGCCAGCGGGAGGGCCTCTATGGAGACCCAGTACTTC
.,TRBV7-8,.,TRBJ1-6,CASSLSAEINSPLHF,TGTGCCAGCAGCTTAAGTGCAGAAATTAATTCACCCCTCCACTTT
.,TRBV5-4,.,TRBJ2-4,CASSLGGERAKNIQYF,TGTGCCAGCAGCTTGGGGGGGGAGAGAGCCAAAAACATTCAGTACTTC
.,TRBV19,TRBD2,TRBJ2-3,CASSIRGGDTQYF,TGTGCCAGTAGTATTCGGGGGGGTGATACGCAGTATTTT
.,TRBV10-3,.,TRBJ2-1,CAIRAEGSDEQFF,TGTGCCATCAGGGCGGAAGGTAGCGATGAGCAGTTCTTC
.,TRBV27,.,TRBJ2-1,CASSSAGTLPYNEQFF,TGTGCCAGCAGTTCTGCCGGGACACTCCCCTACAATGAGCAGTTCTTC
.,TRBV30,.,TRBJ2-1,CAAEGAYEQFF,TGTGCCGCGGAGGGGGCGTATGAGCAGTTCTTC
.,TRBV5-6,.,TRBJ2-5,CASSRGGGKTQYF,TGTGCCAGCAGCAGAGGTGGGGGCAAGACCCAGTACTTC
.,TRBV19,TRBD1,TRBJ1-1,CASSIGTGTGEAFF,TGTGCCAGTAGTATAGGGACCGGGACAGGGGAAGCTTTCTTT
.,TRBV18,TRBD1,TRBJ1-5,CASSLDRAYEPQHF,TGTGCCAGCTCACTTGACAGGGCTTATGAGCCCCAGCATTTT
.,TRBV15,.,TRBJ1-1,CATSLLGGNTEAFF,TGTGCCACCAGCCTGTTGGGAGGGAACACTGAAGCTTTCTTT
.,TRBV6-4,.,TRBJ2-1,CASSEQGLSSYNEQFF,TGTGCCAGCAGTGAACAGGGTTTGAGCTCCTACAATGAGCAGTTCTTC
many,TRBV19,TRBD1,TRBJ1-5,CASSDQGTGKPQHF,TGTGCCAGTAGTGACCAGGGGACAGGGAAGCCCCAGCATTTT
few,TRBV30,TRBD2,TRBJ2-5,CAWRPGGGGETQYF,TGTGCCTGGAGGCCGGGAGGCGGTGGGGAGACCCAGTACTTC
once,TRBV7-9,.,TRBJ2-2,CASSSHIRGPGELFF,TGTGCCAGCAGCTCACATATCAGGGGTCCCGGGGAGCTGTTTTTT
.,TRBV2,TRBD1,TRBJ2-4,CASSLTGMPEYF,TGTGCCAGCAGTTTGACAGGGATGCCAGAGTACTTC
once,TRBV5-1,.,TRBJ2-2,CASSLIGGRSTGELFF,TGCGCCAGCAGCTTGATCGGGGGAAGGAGCACCGGGGAGCTGTTTTTT
.,TRBV5-1,TRBD1,TRBJ1-4,CASSSGTGDEKLFF,TGCGCCAGCAGCTCCGGGACAGGAGATGAAAAACTGTTTTTT
.,TRBV7-2,TRBD1,TRBJ1-2,CASSLGGQGTSYGYTF,TGTGCCAGCAGTTTAGGGGGACAGGGGACGAGCTATGGCTACACCTTC
once,TRBV5-1,.,TRBJ1-1,CASSLSGANTEAFF,TGCGCCAGCAGCTTGTCAGGGGCGAACACTGAAGCTTTCTTT
.,TRBV27,TRBD1,TRBJ2-2,CASSFPGQGIPGELFF,TGTGCCAGCAGTTTTCCGGGACAGGGGATCCCCGGGGAGCTGTTTTTT
.,TRBV7-3,.,TRBJ1-6,CASSLDGKRLHF,TGTGCCAGCAGCTTAGACGGGAAGCGCCTCCACTTT